This is a list of T cell receptor beta chains from one sample in a study of shared clonotypes between healthy human individuals. The table came from immunoSEQ multiplex PCR; TCRdb's copy has only in-frame clones and leaves some out. Of some 1,900,000 clones in the sample, just under 95% were seen once. Input material: naive CD8+ T cells sorted from blood. The receptors here all came from a man between 18 and 29 years old in good health. Each CDR3 is given with its conserved first and last residue. A D gene is named only where the DNA matches it firmly. Size values are once, few and many counts, or a class for expanded clones, and some rows have none.

abundance,v_gene,d_gene,j_gene,CDR3aa,CDR3nt
NA,TRBV7-9,TRBD2,TRBJ2-3,CAIRAGAGTDTQYF,TGTGCCATCCGAGCGGGGGCCGGCACAGATACGCAGTATTTT
NA,TRBV4-1,NA,TRBJ1-4,CASSQVGGRGEKLFF,TGCGCCAGCAGCCAAGTGGGGGGGCGCGGTGAAAAACTGTTTTTT
once,TRBV25-1,NA,TRBJ2-1,CASSEGASEQFF,TGTGCCAGCAGTGAGGGGGCCAGTGAGCAGTTCTTC
NA,TRBV4-3,NA,TRBJ2-7,CASSQGDGFSYEQYF,TGCGCCAGCAGCCAAGGCGACGGGTTCTCCTACGAGCAGTACTTC
NA,TRBV4-1,NA,TRBJ1-6,CASSQEYLGEGDSPLHF,TGCGCCAGCAGCCAAGAATACCTCGGGGAGGGGGATTCACCCCTCCACTTT
once,TRBV15,NA,TRBJ2-1,CATSRDDYNEQFF,TGTGCCACCAGCAGAGATGACTACAATGAGCAGTTCTTC
NA,TRBV29-1,NA,TRBJ2-3,CSVSIVDLLSVTDTQYF,TGCAGCGTTTCGATTGTAGATCTACTCTCGGTCACAGATACGCAGTATTTT
NA,TRBV27,NA,TRBJ1-2,CASSRREAWVDGYTF,TGTGCCAGCAGCCGACGGGAGGCTTGGGTTGATGGCTACACCTTC
few,TRBV7-3,NA,TRBJ2-2,CASSLGTGELFF,TGTGCCAGCAGCTTAGGCACCGGGGAGCTGTTTTTT
NA,TRBV6-5,NA,TRBJ2-2,CASSYTGSGELFF,TGTGCCAGCAGTTACACCGGCTCCGGGGAGCTGTTTTTT
NA,TRBV7-9,TRBD2,TRBJ2-7,CASSLVGGADYEQYF,TGTGCCAGCAGCTTAGTGGGAGGGGCCGACTACGAGCAGTACTTC
NA,TRBV5-1,TRBD2,TRBJ2-7,CASSLGGGAHEQYF,TGCGCCAGCAGCTTGGGCGGGGGGGCCCACGAGCAGTACTTC
NA,TRBV13,NA,TRBJ2-7,CASSFERVEQYF,TGTGCCAGCAGCTTTGAACGTGTCGAGCAGTACTTC
NA,TRBV9,NA,TRBJ2-5,CASSAWSGRETQYF,TGTGCCAGCAGCGCCTGGAGCGGCCGAGAGACCCAGTACTTC
NA,TRBV14,NA,TRBJ1-5,CASSQAAGHAEDSNQPQHF,TGTGCCAGCAGCCAAGCTGCGGGACATGCGGAAGATAGCAATCAGCCCCAGCATTTT
NA,TRBV4-3,TRBD1,TRBJ2-5,CASSPGTGDQETQYF,TGCGCCAGCAGCCCGGGGACAGGGGACCAAGAGACCCAGTACTTC
NA,TRBV13,NA,TRBJ1-2,CASSTMTDYRDGYTF,TGTGCCAGCAGCACCATGACAGACTATAGAGATGGCTACACCTTC
NA,TRBV7-6,NA,TRBJ2-5,CASSLIPNSIGTQYF,TGTGCCAGCAGCTTAATTCCCAACAGTATTGGGACCCAGTACTTC
NA,TRBV28,TRBD1,TRBJ2-4,CASRPDRDRDINIQYF,TGTGCCAGCAGACCTGACCGGGACAGGGACATTAACATTCAGTACTTC
NA,TRBV4-1,TRBD1,TRBJ1-2,CASSQDWSGTGVAGYTF,TGCGCCAGCAGCCAAGATTGGTCAGGGACAGGGGTTGCTGGCTACACCTTC
few,TRBV5-6,NA,TRBJ2-7,CASSLSSYEQYF,TGTGCCAGCAGCTTGAGCAGCTACGAGCAGTACTTC
NA,TRBV2,NA,TRBJ2-3,CASRRQGGDTQYF,TGTGCCAGCAGGCGGCAGGGAGGAGATACGCAGTATTTT
few,TRBV11-2,TRBD1,TRBJ2-7,CASSLGTGGYEQYF,TGTGCCAGCAGCTTAGGGACAGGGGGGTACGAGCAGTACTTC
NA,TRBV5-8,NA,TRBJ2-7,CASSLGSEPAF,TGTGCCAGCAGTTTGGGGTCGGAGCCTGCCTTC
NA,TRBV13,NA,TRBJ1-1,CASSLGAEMNTEAFF,TGTGCCAGCAGCTTAGGGGCTGAGATGAACACTGAAGCTTTCTTT
once,TRBV11-2,NA,TRBJ1-3,CASSPFTQGGTIYF,TGTGCCAGCAGCCCCTTCACCCAGGGAGGGACCATATATTTT
NA,TRBV27,NA,TRBJ2-7,CASSLRGPGNEQYF,TGTGCCAGCAGTTTGCGGGGGCCGGGGAACGAGCAGTACTTC
NA,TRBV7-9,NA,TRBJ2-5,CASSLGPGTGTQYF,TGTGCCAGCAGCCTGGGTCCCGGGACGGGGACCCAGTACTTC
NA,TRBV5-1,TRBD1,TRBJ2-7,CASSFGTGIYEQYF,TGCGCCAGCAGCTTTGGGACAGGCATCTACGAGCAGTACTTC
NA,TRBV11-3,NA,TRBJ1-2,CASSFGSLYGYTF,TGTGCCAGCAGCTTCGGGAGTTTATATGGCTACACCTTC
once,TRBV6-1,TRBD2,TRBJ2-3,CASSEVGGSTDTQYF,TGTGCCAGCAGTGAAGTGGGAGGGTCCACAGATACGCAGTATTTT
NA,TRBV19,NA,TRBJ1-6,CASNFIRESYNSPLHF,TGTGCCAGTAACTTCATCAGGGAGTCCTATAATTCACCCCTCCACTTT
NA,TRBV9,NA,TRBJ2-1,CASTPGLPSYNEQFF,TGTGCCAGCACCCCGGGGCTGCCTTCCTACAATGAGCAGTTCTTC
NA,TRBV11-2,TRBD2,TRBJ2-3,CASSLDAPSGGSSTDTQYF,TGTGCCAGCAGCTTAGATGCGCCTAGCGGGGGGTCTAGCACAGATACGCAGTATTTT
NA,TRBV27,NA,TRBJ2-3,CASSFRGTFTDTQYF,TGTGCCAGCAGTTTTAGGGGAACGTTTACAGATACGCAGTATTTT
NA,TRBV7-9,NA,TRBJ1-5,CASSLALQAGVDQPQHF,TGTGCCAGCAGCTTAGCGTTACAGGCCGGAGTTGATCAGCCCCAGCATTTT
NA,TRBV27,NA,TRBJ1-4,CASSSGTDLANEKLFF,TGTGCCAGCAGTTCTGGGACCGACCTGGCGAATGAAAAACTGTTTTTT
NA,TRBV19,NA,TRBJ1-5,CASSQQGGSNQPQHF,TGTGCCAGTAGCCAACAGGGTGGGAGCAATCAGCCCCAGCATTTT
NA,TRBV30,NA,TRBJ2-3,CAWSDLGMTDTQYF,TGTGCCTGGAGTGATTTGGGGATGACAGATACGCAGTATTTT
NA,TRBV5-1,TRBD1,TRBJ1-2,CASSIPAGQPYGYTF,TGCGCCAGCAGCATACCCGCGGGACAGCCCTATGGCTACACCTTC
NA,TRBV2,NA,TRBJ2-7,CASRSGYSYEQYF,TGTGCCAGCAGGAGCGGGTACTCCTACGAGCAGTACTTC
NA,TRBV6-6,TRBD2,TRBJ2-7,CASSYSGGVYEQYF,TGTGCCAGCAGTTACTCGGGGGGGGTTTACGAGCAGTACTTC
NA,TRBV7-6,TRBD1,TRBJ2-7,CASSLGDRPYEQYF,TGTGCCAGCAGCTTGGGGGACAGGCCCTACGAGCAGTACTTC
NA,TRBV27,NA,TRBJ2-3,CASSFLGTSSTDTQYF,TGTGCCAGCAGTTTCCTTGGGACAAGTAGCACAGATACGCAGTATTTT
NA,TRBV30,NA,TRBJ2-7,CAWSVGAEQYF,TGTGCCTGGAGTGTGGGGGCCGAGCAGTACTTC
NA,TRBV4-1,NA,TRBJ2-1,CASSQAENGLQFF,TGCGCCAGCAGCCAAGCGGAAAACGGACTGCAGTTCTTC
NA,TRBV18,TRBD1,TRBJ2-1,CASSPGRGISSYNEQFF,TGTGCCAGCTCACCTGGCAGGGGGATTAGCTCCTACAATGAGCAGTTCTTC
NA,TRBV5-1,NA,TRBJ2-7,CASSAVQNYEQYF,TGCGCCAGCAGCGCGGTCCAGAACTACGAGCAGTACTTC
few,TRBV28,NA,TRBJ2-2,CASATPGELFF,TGTGCCAGCGCCACTCCCGGGGAGCTGTTTTTT
NA,TRBV5-1,TRBD2,TRBJ2-1,CASSLVTLAGGPSYNEQFF,TGCGCCAGCAGCTTGGTGACCCTAGCGGGGGGGCCGTCCTACAATGAGCAGTTCTTC
NA,TRBV9,NA,TRBJ2-1,CASSVSEIYNEQFF,TGTGCCAGCAGCGTAAGTGAAATTTACAATGAGCAGTTCTTC
NA,TRBV19,NA,TRBJ2-7,CATKSRAAPGEQYF,TGTGCCACAAAGAGCCGGGCCGCGCCGGGGGAGCAGTACTTC
NA,TRBV2,NA,TRBJ1-5,CASSEPSNQPQHF,TGTGCCAGCAGTGAGCCTAGCAATCAGCCCCAGCATTTT
NA,TRBV10-3,TRBD1,TRBJ2-5,CAISAPGQGMETQYF,TGTGCCATCAGTGCCCCGGGACAGGGCATGGAGACCCAGTACTTC
NA,TRBV19,NA,TRBJ1-3,CASSMVIPPGGNTIYF,TGTGCCAGTAGTATGGTGATTCCGCCCGGGGGAAACACCATATATTTT
NA,TRBV7-9,NA,TRBJ2-7,CASSSSSYEQYF,TGTGCCAGCAGTTCGTCCTCCTACGAGCAGTACTTC
NA,TRBV11-2,NA,TRBJ2-5,CASSFLARQGETQYF,TGTGCCAGCAGCTTTTTGGCCCGGCAGGGAGAGACCCAGTACTTC